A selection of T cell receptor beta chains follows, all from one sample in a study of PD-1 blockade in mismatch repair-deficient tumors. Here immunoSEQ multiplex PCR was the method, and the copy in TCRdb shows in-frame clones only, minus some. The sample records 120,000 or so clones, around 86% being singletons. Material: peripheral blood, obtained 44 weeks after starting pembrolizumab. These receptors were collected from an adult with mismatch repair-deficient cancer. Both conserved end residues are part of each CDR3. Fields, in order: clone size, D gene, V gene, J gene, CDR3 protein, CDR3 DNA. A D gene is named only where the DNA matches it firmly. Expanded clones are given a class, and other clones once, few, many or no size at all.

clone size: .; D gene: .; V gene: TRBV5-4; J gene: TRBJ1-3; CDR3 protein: CASRPGLSSGNTIYF; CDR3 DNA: TGTGCCAGCAGACCCGGACTCTCCTCTGGAAACACCATATATTTT
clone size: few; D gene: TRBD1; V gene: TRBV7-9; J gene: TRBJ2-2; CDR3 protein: CASSGRQGTGELFF; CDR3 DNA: TGTGCCAGCAGCGGAAGACAGGGGACCGGGGAGCTGTTTTTT
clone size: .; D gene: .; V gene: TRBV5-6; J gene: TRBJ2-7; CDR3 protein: CASSLLGHSYEQYF; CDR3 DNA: TGTGCCAGCAGCTTGCTAGGACACAGCTACGAGCAGTACTTC
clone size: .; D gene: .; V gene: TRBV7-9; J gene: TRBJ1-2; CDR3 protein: CASSSRTEHANYGYTF; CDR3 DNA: TGTGCCAGCAGCTCCAGGACGGAGCATGCTAACTATGGCTACACCTTC
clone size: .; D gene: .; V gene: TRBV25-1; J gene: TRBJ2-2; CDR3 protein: CASSPSATGELFF; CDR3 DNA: TGTGCCAGCAGTCCATCCGCAACGGGGGAGCTGTTTTTT
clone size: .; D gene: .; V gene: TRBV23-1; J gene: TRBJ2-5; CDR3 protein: CASPSGGLEYF; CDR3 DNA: TGCGCCAGCCCTTCCGGGGGCCTGGAGTACTTC
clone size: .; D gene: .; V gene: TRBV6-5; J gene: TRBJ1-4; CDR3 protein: CASSYSGGATNEKLFF; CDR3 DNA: TGTGCCAGCAGTTACTCGGGGGGGGCAACTAATGAAAAACTGTTTTTT
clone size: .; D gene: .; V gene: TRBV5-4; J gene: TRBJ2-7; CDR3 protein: CASSLSPGPYEQYF; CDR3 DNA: TGTGCCAGCAGCTTGAGCCCGGGCCCCTACGAGCAGTACTTC
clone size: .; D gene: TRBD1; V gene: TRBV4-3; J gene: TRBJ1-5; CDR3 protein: CASSVQGAWQPQHF; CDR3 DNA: TGCGCCAGCAGCGTACAGGGGGCTTGGCAGCCCCAGCATTTT
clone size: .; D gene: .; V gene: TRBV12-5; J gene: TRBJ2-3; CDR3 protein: CASGFGDTQYF; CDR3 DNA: TGTGCTAGTGGTTTCGGAGATACGCAGTATTTT
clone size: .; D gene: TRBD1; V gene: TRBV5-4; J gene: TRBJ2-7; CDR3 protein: CASSHRDRYYEQYF; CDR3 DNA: TGTGCCAGCAGCCACCGGGACAGATACTACGAGCAGTACTTC